These 20 T cell receptor beta chains were sequenced from one sample in a study of siplizumab effects on memory and regulatory T cells (dated 2019 in TCRdb). Library preparation was by the immunoSEQ multiplex PCR assay. TCRdb mirrors the immuneACCESS table, restricted to in-frame sequences. Some clones are absent from its copies; in checked studies, under half trace to an unresolved V gene, and the reason for the others is unknown. This sample is represented by tens of thousands of clones; roughly 96% of them were singletons. The ten largest account for 0.031% of the sample. Sequenced input: naive CD4+ T cells sorted from blood. The cell subset or site tag for this specimen amounts to: unstimulated naive T cells. Source of these receptors: a human donor in good health.

The rearrangement joins TRBV4-1 to TRBJ1-2, with TRBD1 matching 8 bases. CDR1 and CDR2 from the germline V gene are MGHRA and YSYEKL. The V and J ends lost 1 base and 8 bases, in that order; junction bases with no gene match: 15. The CDR3 is 17 amino acids. The CDR3 nucleotides read TGCGCCAGCAGCCAAGCGGCCAGGACAGGGTTGATGGGAGGCTACACCTTC. Translated, it gives CASSQAARTGLMGGYTF.

The chain links TRBV5-1 to TRBJ2-4; maybe TRBD2 (5 bases). The CDR3 totals 15 residues. Germline CDR1 and CDR2: SGHRS and YFSETQ. Trimming stripped 4 bases from V and 0 bases from J, with 11 bases between. CDR3 in amino acids: CASSPGLLAKNIQYF. The CDR3 bases are TGCGCCAGCAGCCCCGGACTTCTAGCCAAAAACATTCAGTACTTC. The whole variable domain, remainder taken from reference TRBV5-1 and TRBJ2-4, is KAGVTQTPRYLIKTRGQQVTLSCSPISGHRSVSWYQQTPGQGLQFLFEYFSETQRNKGNFPGRFSGRQFSNSRSEMNVSTLELGDSALYLCASSPGLLAKNIQYFGAGTRLSVL.

The rearrangement links TRBV19 to TRBJ1-5; possibly TRBD1 for D (6 bases). Germline CDR1 and CDR2: LNHDA and SQIVND (reference sequence). This CDR3 region has 16 residues. V dropped 0 bases and J dropped 3 bases, with 12 bases sitting between them. CDR3 bases: TGTGCCAGTAGTATAGAAGGGGGGAGGTCCAATCAGCCCCAGCATTTT. Translating gives CASSIEGGRSNQPQHF.

V is TRBV30 and J is TRBJ1-6, with D perhaps TRBD1 (6 bases). V gave up 4 bases and J gave up 1 base, with 11 bases separating them. The CDR3 extends over 15 amino acids. CDR1 is GTSNPN, CDR2 SVGIG, per germline (reference sequence). The CDR3 is CAWIKGESYNSPLHF. The DNA for the CDR3 is TGTGCCTGGATTAAGGGGGAATCCTATAATTCACCCCTCCACTTT.

The chain joins TRBV6-1 to TRBJ2-3, with D possibly matching TRBD1 (6 bases). The CDR3 has 16 amino acids. In germline, CDR1 is MNHNS, CDR2 SASEGT. The V end was cut by 4 bases, the J end by 3 bases, with 17 bases between. CDR3 bases: TGTGCCAGCAGTGTGGCTTGGGGGCTGGGGACAGATACGCAGTATTTT. This gives the protein CASSVAWGLGTDTQYF.

The chain joins TRBV5-6 to TRBJ2-2; no clear D gene. The CDR3 totals 14 residues. Trimming stripped 3 bases from V and 4 bases from J, with 10 bases between. CDR1 SGHDT and CDR2 YYEEEE come from the germline V gene. The chain's CDR3 is CASSYLVSTGELFF. The CDR3 coding sequence is TGTGCCAGCAGCTACCTGGTTTCCACCGGGGAGCTGTTTTTT.

This clone is a singleton in its sample. The gene calls are TRBV18 and TRBJ2-7; 12 bases line up with TRBD1. The V segment lost 4 bases and the J segment 5 bases; nucleotides outside the gene matches: 3. The germline CDR1 and CDR2 sequences are KGHSH and LQKENI. The CDR3 runs to 14 residues. Here the CDR3 DNA reads TGTGCCAGCTCACAAGGGACAGGGGGCAACGAGCAGTACTTC. Translation: CASSQGTGGNEQYF.

The V gene is TRBV6-1, the J gene TRBJ1-5; the D gene is possibly TRBD1 (5 bases). This CDR3 is built from 13 residues. Germline CDR1 and CDR2: MNHNS and SASEGT. V lost 4 bases and J 2 bases, leaving 6 bases between the germline ends. CDR3 sequence reads: CASSAQGNQPQHF. DNA for the CDR3: TGTGCCAGCAGTGCACAGGGCAATCAGCCCCAGCATTTT.

The chain combines TRBV5-1 with TRBJ2-1; D is undetermined. The CDR3 is made up of 13 amino acids. V shed 0 bases and J shed 9 bases, with 10 bases lying between them. Germline values: CDR1 SGHRS, CDR2 YFSETQ. CDR3 bases: TGCGCCAGCAGCTTGGCCGAGTGGGGTGAGCAGTTCTTC. Its protein is CASSLAEWGEQFF.

V and J are TRBV7-7 and TRBJ2-5; D is unclear. This CDR3 region has 13 residues. Germline assignment: CDR1 SSHAT and CDR2 FNYEAQ (reference sequence). Trimming removed 5 bases from V and 0 bases from J, with 7 bases in between. CDR3 nucleotides: TGTGCCAGCAGCCCACGCAACCAAGAGACCCAGTACTTC. It yields the protein CASSPRNQETQYF.

This clone was counted once. V gene TRBV7-9 combines with J gene TRBJ2-7; D might be TRBD1 or TRBD2, each matching 6 bases. Trimming stripped 2 bases from V and 3 bases from J, with 11 bases between. From germline, CDR1 is SEHNR and CDR2 FQNEAQ (reference sequence). The CDR3 runs to 14 residues. CDR3 in DNA: TGTGCCAGCAGCTTAAGGGGGGTTGACTACGAGCAGTACTTC. Its protein is CASSLRGVDYEQYF.

The J gene is TRBJ1-1, the V gene TRBV28; possible D gene TRBD1, 5 bases. The CDR3 runs 15 residues. CDR1 and CDR2 from the germline V gene are MDHEN and SYDVKM. V lost 8 bases to trimming and J lost 3 bases, with 19 bases between them. The CDR3: CASDYERRGDTEAFF. Written as DNA, the CDR3 is TGTGCCAGCGACTACGAAAGGAGAGGGGACACTGAAGCTTTCTTT.

The chain combines TRBV21-1 with TRBJ1-2. TRBV21-1 is described as a pseudogene. This CDR3 contains 19 residues. The CDR3 DNA follows: TGTGCCAGCAGCAAAGAGCGGGGCCCTGGTTATGTCGCTAACTATGGCTACACCTTC. Encoded protein: CASSKERGPGYVANYGYTF.

V and J are TRBV7-2 and TRBJ2-7, with 7 bases matching TRBD1. The CDR3 is made up of 12 amino acids. J was trimmed by 2 bases and V by 8 bases; bases with no gene match: 3. CDR1 and CDR2 (germline): SGHTA, FQGNSA. The CDR3 bases are TGTGCCAGCCGGGACAGTACCTACGAGCAGTACTTC. Translation: CASRDSTYEQYF.

V and J are TRBV6-6 and TRBJ2-5, with D possibly being TRBD1 (6 bases). Germline-derived CDR1 and CDR2 are MNHNY and SVGAGI (reference sequence). Trimming removed 0 bases at V and 3 bases at J, with 14 bases between. This CDR3 has 16 amino acids. CDR3 region: CASSYSRPAGEETQYF. CDR3 bases: TGTGCCAGCAGTTACTCCCGCCCGGCAGGGGAAGAGACCCAGTACTTC.

This clone was counted a few times. This chain joins TRBV5-1 and TRBJ1-5; D is uncertain. Germline values: CDR1 SGHRS, CDR2 YFSETQ. The CDR3 runs 13 residues. The V and J ends lost 5 bases and 0 bases respectively, with 6 bases between them. CDR3 residues: CASSWDSNQPQHF. In DNA, the CDR3 is TGCGCCAGCAGTTGGGATAGCAATCAGCCCCAGCATTTT.

The chain has TRBV7-2 and TRBJ2-5; perhaps TRBD2 as D (6 bases). The CDR3 runs 15 residues. Trimming pared 0 bases from V and 5 bases from J, leaving 13 bases between. Germline V gene sequence: CDR1 SGHTA, CDR2 FQGNSA. The DNA for the CDR3 is TGTGCCAGCAGCTTAGCGCCAGGGAGGTGGGAGACCCAGTACTTC. Translating it yields CASSLAPGRWETQYF.

The rearrangement uses TRBV5-4 and TRBJ2-5, with D tentatively TRBD1 (5 bases). The V gene's germline CDR1 is SGHNT and CDR2 YYREEE (reference sequence). V was clipped by 4 bases and J by 5 bases, with 18 bases between them. The CDR3 is made up of 15 amino acids. Here the CDR3 reads CASSLGQGLWETQYF. In DNA form, the CDR3 reads TGTGCCAGCAGCCTTGGACAAGGGCTCTGGGAGACCCAGTACTTC.

The rearrangement joins TRBV2 to TRBJ2-2; 7 bases align to TRBD2. V trimming: 3 bases; J trimming: 3 bases; junction bases outside the gene matches: 4. The germline CDR1 and CDR2 sequences are SNHLY and FYNNEI. There are 15 residues in the CDR3. CDR3 in amino acids: CASSEKRGHTGELFF. Here the CDR3 DNA reads TGTGCCAGCAGTGAGAAGCGGGGCCACACCGGGGAGCTGTTTTTT.

The V and J genes are TRBV7-9 and TRBJ2-1; tentative D call: TRBD1 (6 bases). The CDR3 has 15 amino acids. Per the germline V gene, CDR1 is SEHNR and CDR2 is FQNEAQ (reference sequence). V lost 4 bases, J lost 5 bases, and 15 bases lay in between. CDR3 loop: CASSYRQEVHNEQFF. CDR3 sequence (DNA): TGTGCCAGCAGCTATAGACAGGAGGTTCACAATGAGCAGTTCTTC.